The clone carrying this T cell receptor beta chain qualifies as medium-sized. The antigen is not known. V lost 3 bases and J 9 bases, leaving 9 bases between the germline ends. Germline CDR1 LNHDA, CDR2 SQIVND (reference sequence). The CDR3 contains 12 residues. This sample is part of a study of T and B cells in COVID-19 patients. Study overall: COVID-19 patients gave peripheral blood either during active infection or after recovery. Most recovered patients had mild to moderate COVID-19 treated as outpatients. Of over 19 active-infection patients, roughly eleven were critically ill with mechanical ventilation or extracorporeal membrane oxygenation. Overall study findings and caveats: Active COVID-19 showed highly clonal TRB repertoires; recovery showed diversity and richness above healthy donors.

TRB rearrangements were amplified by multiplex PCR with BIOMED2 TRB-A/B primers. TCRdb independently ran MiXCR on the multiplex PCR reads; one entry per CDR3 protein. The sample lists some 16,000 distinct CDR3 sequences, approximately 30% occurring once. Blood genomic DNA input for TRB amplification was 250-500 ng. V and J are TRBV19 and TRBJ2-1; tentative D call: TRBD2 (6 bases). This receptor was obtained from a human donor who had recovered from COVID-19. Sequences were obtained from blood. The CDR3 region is CASSILASEQFF. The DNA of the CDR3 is TGTGCCAGTAGTATCCTAGCGAGTGAGCAGTTCTTC.